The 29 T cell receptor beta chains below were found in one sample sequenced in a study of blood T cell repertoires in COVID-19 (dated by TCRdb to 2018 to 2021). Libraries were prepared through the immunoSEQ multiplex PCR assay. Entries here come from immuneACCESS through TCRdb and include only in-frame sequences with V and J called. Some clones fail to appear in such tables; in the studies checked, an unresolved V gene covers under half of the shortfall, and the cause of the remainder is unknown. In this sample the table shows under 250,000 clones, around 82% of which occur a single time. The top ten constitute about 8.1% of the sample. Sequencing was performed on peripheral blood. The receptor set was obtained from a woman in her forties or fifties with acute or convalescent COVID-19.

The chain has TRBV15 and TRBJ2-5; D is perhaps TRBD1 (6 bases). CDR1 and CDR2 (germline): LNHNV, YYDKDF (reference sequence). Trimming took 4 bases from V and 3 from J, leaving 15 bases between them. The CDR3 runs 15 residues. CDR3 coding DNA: TGTGCCACCAGCACTACCCTCGAGGGGGAAGAGACCCAGTACTTC. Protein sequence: CATSTTLEGEETQYF.

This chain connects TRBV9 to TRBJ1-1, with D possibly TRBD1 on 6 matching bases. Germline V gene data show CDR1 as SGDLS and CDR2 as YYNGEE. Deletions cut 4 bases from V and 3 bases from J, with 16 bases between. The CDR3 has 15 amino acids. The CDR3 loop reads CASSPRSGVDTEAFF. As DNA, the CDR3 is TGTGCCAGCAGCCCCCGGTCAGGGGTGGACACTGAAGCTTTCTTT.

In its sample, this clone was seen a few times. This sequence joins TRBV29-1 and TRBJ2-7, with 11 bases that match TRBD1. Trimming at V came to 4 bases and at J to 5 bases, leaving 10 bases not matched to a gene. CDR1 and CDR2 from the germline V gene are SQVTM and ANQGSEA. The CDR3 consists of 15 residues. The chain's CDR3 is CSVVKGQGVWDEQYF. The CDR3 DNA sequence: TGCAGCGTTGTAAAGGGACAGGGGGTTTGGGACGAGCAGTACTTC.

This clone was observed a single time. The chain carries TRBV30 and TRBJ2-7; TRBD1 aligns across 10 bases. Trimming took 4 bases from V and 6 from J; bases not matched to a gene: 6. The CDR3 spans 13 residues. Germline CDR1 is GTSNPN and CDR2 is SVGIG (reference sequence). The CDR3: CAWIGQGDPEQYF. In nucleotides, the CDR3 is TGTGCCTGGATAGGACAGGGGGATCCCGAGCAGTACTTC.

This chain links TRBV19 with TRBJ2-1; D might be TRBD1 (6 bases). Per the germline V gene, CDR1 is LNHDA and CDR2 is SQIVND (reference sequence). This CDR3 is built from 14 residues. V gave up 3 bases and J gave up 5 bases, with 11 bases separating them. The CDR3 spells CASSIQDRNNEQFF. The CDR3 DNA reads TGTGCCAGTAGTATTCAGGACAGAAACAATGAGCAGTTCTTC.

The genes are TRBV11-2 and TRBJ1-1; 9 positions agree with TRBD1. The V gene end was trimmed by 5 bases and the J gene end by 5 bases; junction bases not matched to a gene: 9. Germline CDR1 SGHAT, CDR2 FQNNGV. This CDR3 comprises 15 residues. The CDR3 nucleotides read TGTGCCAGCAGCGGCCCGGGACAGGGTGAGACTGAAGCTTTCTTT. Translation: CASSGPGQGETEAFF. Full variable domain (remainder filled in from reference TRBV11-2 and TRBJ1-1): EAGVAQSPRYKIIEKRQSVAFWCNPISGHATLYWYQQILGQGPKLLIQFQNNGVVDDSQLPKDRFSAERLKGVDSTLKIQPAKLEDSAVYLCASSGPGQGETEAFFGQGTRLTVV.

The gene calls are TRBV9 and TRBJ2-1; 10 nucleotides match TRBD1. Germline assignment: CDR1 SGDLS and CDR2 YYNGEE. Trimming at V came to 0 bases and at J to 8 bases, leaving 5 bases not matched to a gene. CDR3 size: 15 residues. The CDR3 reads CASSVGQGAADEQFF. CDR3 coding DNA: TGTGCCAGCAGCGTAGGACAGGGGGCCGCGGATGAGCAGTTCTTC.

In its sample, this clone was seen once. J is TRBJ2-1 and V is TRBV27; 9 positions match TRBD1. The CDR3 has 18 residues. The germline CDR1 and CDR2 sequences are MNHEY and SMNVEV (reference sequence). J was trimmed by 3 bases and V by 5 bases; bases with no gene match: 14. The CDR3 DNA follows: TGTGCCAGCAGTCGAATGACCGGGACAGGGCTAATCTACAATGAGCAGTTCTTC. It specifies CASSRMTGTGLIYNEQFF.

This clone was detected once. CDR3 amino acids: CAISESIFRSKNTEAFF. The DNA of the CDR3 is TGTGCCATCAGTGAGTCGATTTTTCGGAGTAAAAACACTGAAGCTTTCTTT. J is TRBJ1-1 and V is TRBV10-3; unclear D gene. CDR1 is ENHRY, CDR2 SYGVKD, per germline. V lost 0 bases and J 2 bases, leaving 16 bases between the germline ends. The CDR3 totals 17 residues.

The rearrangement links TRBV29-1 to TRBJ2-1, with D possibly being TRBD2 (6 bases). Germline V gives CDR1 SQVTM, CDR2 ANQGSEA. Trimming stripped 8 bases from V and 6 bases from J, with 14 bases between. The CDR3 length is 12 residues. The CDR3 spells CSTERGGNEQFF. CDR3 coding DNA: TGCAGCACTGAGAGGGGAGGCAATGAGCAGTTCTTC.

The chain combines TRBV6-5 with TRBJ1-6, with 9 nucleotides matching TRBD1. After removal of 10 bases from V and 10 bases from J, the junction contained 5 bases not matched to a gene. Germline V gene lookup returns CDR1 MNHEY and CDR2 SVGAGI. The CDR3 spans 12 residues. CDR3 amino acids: CAIRQGESPLHF. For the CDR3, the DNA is TGTGCCATCCGACAGGGGGAATCACCCCTCCACTTT.

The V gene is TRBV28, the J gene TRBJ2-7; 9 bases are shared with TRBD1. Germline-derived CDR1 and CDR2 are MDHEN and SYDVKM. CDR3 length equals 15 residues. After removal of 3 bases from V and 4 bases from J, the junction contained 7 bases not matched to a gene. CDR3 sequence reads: CASSFPGTGLYEQYF. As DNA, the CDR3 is TGTGCCAGCAGTTTTCCCGGGACAGGGCTTTACGAGCAGTACTTC. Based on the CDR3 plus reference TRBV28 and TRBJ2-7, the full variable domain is DVKVTQSSRYLVKRTGEKVFLECVQDMDHENMFWYRQDPGLGLRLIYFSYDVKMKEKGDIPEGYSVSREKKERFSLILESASTNQTSMYLCASSFPGTGLYEQYFGPGTRLTVT.

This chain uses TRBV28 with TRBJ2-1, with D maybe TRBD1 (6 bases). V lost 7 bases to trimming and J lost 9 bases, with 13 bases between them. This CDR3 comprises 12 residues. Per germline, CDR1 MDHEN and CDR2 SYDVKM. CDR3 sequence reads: CASTSLGGEQFF. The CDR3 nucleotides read TGTGCCAGCACCTCCCTAGGGGGTGAGCAGTTCTTC.

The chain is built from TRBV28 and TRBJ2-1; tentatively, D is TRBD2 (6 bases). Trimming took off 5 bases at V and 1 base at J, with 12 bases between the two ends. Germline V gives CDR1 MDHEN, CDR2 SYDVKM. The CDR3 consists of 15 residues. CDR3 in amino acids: CASSRLGVSYNEQFF. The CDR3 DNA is TGTGCCAGCAGTCGACTAGGAGTGTCCTACAATGAGCAGTTCTTC.

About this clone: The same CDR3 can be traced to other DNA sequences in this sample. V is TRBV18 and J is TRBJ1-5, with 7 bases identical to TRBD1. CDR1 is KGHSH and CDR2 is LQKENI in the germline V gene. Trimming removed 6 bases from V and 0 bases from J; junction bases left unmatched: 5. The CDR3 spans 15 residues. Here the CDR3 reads CASSPTGDSNQPQHF. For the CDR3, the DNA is TGTGCCAGCTCGCCCACAGGGGATAGCAATCAGCCCCAGCATTTT. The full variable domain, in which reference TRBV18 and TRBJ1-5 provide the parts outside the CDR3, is NAGVMQNPRHLVRRRGQEARLRCSPMKGHSHVYWYRQLPEEGLKFMVYLQKENIIDESGMPKERFSAEFPKEGPSILRIQQVVRGDSAAYFCASSPTGDSNQPQHFGDGTRLSIL.

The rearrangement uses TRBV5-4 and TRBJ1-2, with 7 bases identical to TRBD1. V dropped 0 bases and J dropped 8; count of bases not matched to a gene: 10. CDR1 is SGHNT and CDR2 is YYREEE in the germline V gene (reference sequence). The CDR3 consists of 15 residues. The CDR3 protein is CASSLEGTGVRGYTF. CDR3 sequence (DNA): TGTGCCAGCAGCTTGGAGGGAACAGGGGTGAGGGGCTACACCTTC.

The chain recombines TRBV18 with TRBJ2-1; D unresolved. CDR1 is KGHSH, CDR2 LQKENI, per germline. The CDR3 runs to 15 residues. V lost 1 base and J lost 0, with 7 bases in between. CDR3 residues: CASSPRTASYNEQFF. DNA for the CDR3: TGTGCCAGCTCACCACGTACTGCCTCCTACAATGAGCAGTTCTTC. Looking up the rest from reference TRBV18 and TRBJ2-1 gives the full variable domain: NAGVMQNPRHLVRRRGQEARLRCSPMKGHSHVYWYRQLPEEGLKFMVYLQKENIIDESGMPKERFSAEFPKEGPSILRIQQVVRGDSAAYFCASSPRTASYNEQFFGPGTRLTVL.

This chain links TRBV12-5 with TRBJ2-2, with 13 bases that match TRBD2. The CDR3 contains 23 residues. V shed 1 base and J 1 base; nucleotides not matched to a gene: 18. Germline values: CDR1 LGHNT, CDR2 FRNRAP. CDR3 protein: CASGLARYQEGLAGELNTGELFF. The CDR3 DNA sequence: TGTGCTAGTGGTTTGGCACGGTACCAGGAAGGACTAGCGGGAGAACTGAACACCGGGGAGCTGTTTTTT.

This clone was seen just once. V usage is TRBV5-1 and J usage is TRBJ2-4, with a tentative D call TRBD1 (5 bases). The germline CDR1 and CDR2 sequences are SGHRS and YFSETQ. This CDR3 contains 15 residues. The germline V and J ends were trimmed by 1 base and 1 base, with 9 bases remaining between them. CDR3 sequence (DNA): TGCGCCAGCAGCTTGATGCAGGGTGCCAAAAACATTCAGTACTTC. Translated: CASSLMQGAKNIQYF.

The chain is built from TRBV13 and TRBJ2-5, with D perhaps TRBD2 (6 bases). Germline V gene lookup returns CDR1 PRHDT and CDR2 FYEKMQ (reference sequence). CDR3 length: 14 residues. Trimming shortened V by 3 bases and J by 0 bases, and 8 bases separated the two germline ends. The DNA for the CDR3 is TGTGCCAGCAGCTTCCGCGGGGACCAAGAGACCCAGTACTTC. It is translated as CASSFRGDQETQYF.

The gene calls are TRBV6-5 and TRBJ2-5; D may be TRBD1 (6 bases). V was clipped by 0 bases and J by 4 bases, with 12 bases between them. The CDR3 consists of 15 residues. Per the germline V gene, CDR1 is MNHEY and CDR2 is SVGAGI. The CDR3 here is CASSYSGAERETQYF. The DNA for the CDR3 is TGTGCCAGCAGTTACTCGGGGGCAGAGCGAGAGACCCAGTACTTC.

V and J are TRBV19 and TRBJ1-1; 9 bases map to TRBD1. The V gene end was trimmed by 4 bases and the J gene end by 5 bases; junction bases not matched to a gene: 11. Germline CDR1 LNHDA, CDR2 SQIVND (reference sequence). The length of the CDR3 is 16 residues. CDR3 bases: TGTGCCAGTAGTAAAGGGACAGGGTGGGGTGGGACTGAAGCTTTCTTT. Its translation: CASSKGTGWGGTEAFF.

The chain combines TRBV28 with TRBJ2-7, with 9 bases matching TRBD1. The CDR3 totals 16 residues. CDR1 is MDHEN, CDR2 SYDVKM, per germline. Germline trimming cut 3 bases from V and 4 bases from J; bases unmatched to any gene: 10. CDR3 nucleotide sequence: TGTGCCAGCAGTTTTCTCCGGGGACAGGGTTTATACGAGCAGTACTTC. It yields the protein CASSFLRGQGLYEQYF.

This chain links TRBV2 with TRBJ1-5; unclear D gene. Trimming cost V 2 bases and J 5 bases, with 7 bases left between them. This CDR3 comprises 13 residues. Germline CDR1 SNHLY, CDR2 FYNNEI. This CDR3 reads CASSELPDQPQHF. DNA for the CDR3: TGTGCCAGCAGTGAACTCCCCGATCAGCCCCAGCATTTT.

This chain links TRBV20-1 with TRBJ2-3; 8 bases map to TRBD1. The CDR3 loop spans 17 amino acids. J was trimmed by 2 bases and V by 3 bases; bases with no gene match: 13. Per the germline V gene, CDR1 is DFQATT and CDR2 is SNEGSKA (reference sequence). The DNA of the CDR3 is TGCAGTGCTAGTACTCCCGGGACAGGTTATTACACAGATACGCAGTATTTT. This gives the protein CSASTPGTGYYTDTQYF.

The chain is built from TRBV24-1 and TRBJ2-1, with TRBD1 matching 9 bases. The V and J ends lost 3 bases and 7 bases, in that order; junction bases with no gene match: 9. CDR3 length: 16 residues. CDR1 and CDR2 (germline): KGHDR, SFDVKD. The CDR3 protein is CATSDPSRDRENEQFF. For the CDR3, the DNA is TGTGCCACCAGTGATCCGTCCCGGGACAGGGAGAATGAGCAGTTCTTC.

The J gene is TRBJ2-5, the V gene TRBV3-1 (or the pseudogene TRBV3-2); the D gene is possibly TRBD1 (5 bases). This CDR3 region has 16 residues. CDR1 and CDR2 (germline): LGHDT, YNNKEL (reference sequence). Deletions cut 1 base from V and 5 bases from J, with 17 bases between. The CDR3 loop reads CASSQGSIGVGETQYF. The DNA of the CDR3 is TGTGCCAGCAGCCAAGGCTCGATAGGGGTAGGGGAGACCCAGTACTTC.

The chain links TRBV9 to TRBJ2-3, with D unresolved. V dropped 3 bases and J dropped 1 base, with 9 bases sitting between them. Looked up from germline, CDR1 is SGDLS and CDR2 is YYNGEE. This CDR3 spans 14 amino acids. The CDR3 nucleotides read TGTGCCAGCAGCGAATTAGTTGGCACAGATACGCAGTATTTT. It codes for CASSELVGTDTQYF.

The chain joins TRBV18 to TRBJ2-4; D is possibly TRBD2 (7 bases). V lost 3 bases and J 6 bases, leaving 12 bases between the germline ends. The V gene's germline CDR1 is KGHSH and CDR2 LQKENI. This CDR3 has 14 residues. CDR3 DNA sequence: TGTGCCAGCTCACCCGGGGGGCAGGGAAACATTCAGTACTTC. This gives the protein CASSPGGQGNIQYF.